The clone carrying this TCR beta chain has at least ten counts. Antigen specificity is unknown. The data derive from a study of neurological immune-mediated disorders. Study-level results: Healthy controls had more TCR clonal expansion than multiple sclerosis, which showed the least, whereas HTLV-1-associated myelopathy showed the most.

Each TCR transcript was tagged with a 10-nucleotide random UMI during 5'RACE. Every sequencing run generated over 170 million TCR-beta sequences from 15-18 subjects. TCRdb itself ran the 5' RACE reads through MiXCR, one entry per CDR3 protein. The sample contains more than 35,000 distinct CDR3 sequences, less than 4% of which appear only once. V was cut by 5 bases and J by 3 bases, with 10 bases left in between. The CDR3 covers 13 residues. CDR1 is SGHTA, CDR2 FQGNSA, per germline. Input material: PBMCs. This clonotype originated in a woman aged 45-65 years with multiple sclerosis. The rearrangement joins TRBV7-2 to TRBJ2-5; D is unresolved. The CDR3 DNA reads as TGTGCCAGCAGCACCGGTCCAGAAGAGACCCAGTACTTC. This translates into CASSTGPEETQYF. The full variable domain, rest sourced from reference TRBV7-2 and TRBJ2-5, is GAGVSQSPSNKVTEKGKDVELRCDPISGHTALYWYRQSLGQGLEFLIYFQGNSAPDKSGLPSDRFSAERTGGSVSTLTIQRTQQEDSAVYLCASSTGPEETQYFGPGTRLLVL.